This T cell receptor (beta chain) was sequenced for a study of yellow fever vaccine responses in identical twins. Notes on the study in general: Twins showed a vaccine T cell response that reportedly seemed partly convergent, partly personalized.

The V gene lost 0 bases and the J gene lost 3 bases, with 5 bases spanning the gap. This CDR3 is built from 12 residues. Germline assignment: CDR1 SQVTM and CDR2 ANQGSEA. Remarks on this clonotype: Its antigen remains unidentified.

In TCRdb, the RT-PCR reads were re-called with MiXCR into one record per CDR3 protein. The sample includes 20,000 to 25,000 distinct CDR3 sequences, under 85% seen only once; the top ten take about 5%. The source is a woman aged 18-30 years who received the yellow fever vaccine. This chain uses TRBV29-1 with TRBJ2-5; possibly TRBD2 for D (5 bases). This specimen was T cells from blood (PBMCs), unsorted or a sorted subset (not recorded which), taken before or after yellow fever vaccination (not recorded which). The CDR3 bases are TGCAGCGTTGAAGAAGCGGAAGAGACCCAGTACTTC. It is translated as CSVEEAEETQYF.